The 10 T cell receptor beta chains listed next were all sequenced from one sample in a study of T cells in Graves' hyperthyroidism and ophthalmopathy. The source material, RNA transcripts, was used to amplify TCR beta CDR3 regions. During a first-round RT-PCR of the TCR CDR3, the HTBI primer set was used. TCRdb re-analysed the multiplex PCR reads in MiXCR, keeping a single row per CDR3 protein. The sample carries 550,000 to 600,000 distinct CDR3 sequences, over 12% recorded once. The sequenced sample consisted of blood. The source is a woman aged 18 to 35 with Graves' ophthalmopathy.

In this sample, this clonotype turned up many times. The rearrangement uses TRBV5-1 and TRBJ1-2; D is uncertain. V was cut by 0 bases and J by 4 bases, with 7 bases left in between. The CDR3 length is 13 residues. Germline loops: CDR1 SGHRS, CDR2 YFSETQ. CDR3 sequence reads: CASSLEASYGYTF. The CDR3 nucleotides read TGCGCCAGCAGCTTGGAAGCCTCCTATGGCTACACCTTC.

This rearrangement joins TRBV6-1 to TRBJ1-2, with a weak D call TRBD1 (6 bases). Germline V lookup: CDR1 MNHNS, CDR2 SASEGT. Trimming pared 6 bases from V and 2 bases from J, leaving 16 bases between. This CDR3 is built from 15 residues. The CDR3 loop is CASSRGTPRNYGYTF. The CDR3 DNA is TGTGCCAGCAGCCGCGGGACACCCAGAAACTATGGCTACACCTTC.

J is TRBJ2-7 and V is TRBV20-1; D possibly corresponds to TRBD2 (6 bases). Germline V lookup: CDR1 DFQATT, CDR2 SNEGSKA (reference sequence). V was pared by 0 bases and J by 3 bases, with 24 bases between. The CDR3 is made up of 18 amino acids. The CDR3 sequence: CSAREAAVGLARFYEQYF. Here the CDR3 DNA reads TGCAGTGCTAGAGAGGCCGCGGTGGGGCTAGCGAGATTCTACGAGCAGTACTTC.

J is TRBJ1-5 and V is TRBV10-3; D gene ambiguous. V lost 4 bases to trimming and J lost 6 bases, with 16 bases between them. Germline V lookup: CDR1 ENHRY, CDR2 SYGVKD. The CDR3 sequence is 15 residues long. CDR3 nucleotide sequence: TGTGCCATCAGTGGATCCGGGGAGAGTAGTCAGCCCCAGCATTTT. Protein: CAISGSGESSQPQHF.

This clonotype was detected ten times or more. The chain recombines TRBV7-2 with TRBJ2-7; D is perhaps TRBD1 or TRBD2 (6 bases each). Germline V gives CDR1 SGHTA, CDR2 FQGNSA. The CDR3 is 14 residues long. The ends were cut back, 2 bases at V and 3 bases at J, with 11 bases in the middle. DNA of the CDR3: TGTGCCAGCAGCTTACTAGGGGGAGGCTACGAGCAGTACTTC. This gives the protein CASSLLGGGYEQYF.

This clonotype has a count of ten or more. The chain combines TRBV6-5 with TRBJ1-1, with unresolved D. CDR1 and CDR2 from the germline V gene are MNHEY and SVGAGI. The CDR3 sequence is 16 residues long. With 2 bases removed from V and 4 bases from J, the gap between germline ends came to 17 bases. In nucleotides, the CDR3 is TGTGCCAGCAGTTACGAGGTGAGGGCTTCAGTCACTGAAGCTTTCTTT. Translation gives CASSYEVRASVTEAFF.

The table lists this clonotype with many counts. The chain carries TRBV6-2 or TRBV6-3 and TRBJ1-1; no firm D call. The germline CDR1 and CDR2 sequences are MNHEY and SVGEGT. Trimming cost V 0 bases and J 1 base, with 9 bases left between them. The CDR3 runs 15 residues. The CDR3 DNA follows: TGTGCCAGCAGTTACTCGTGGCTAACGAACACTGAAGCTTTCTTT. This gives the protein CASSYSWLTNTEAFF.

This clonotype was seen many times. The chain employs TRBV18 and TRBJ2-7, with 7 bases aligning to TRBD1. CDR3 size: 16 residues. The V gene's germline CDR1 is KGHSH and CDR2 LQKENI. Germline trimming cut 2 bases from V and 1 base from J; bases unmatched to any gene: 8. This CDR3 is CASSPGVTGMSYEQYF. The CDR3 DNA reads TGTGCCAGCTCACCAGGGGTGACAGGGATGTCCTACGAGCAGTACTTC. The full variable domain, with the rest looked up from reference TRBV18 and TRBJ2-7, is NAGVMQNPRHLVRRRGQEARLRCSPMKGHSHVYWYRQLPEEGLKFMVYLQKENIIDESGMPKERFSAEFPKEGPSILRIQQVVRGDSAAYFCASSPGVTGMSYEQYFGPGTRLTVT.

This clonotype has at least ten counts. Here the CDR3 reads CASRGTGGLASYNEQFF. The CDR3 nucleotides read TGTGCCAGCAGGGGGACAGGGGGCCTCGCATCCTACAATGAGCAGTTCTTC. The chain links TRBV2 to TRBJ2-1; TRBD1 matches at 12 bases. J lost 1 base, V lost 6 bases, and 7 bases had no gene match. This CDR3 contains 17 residues. Per the germline V gene, CDR1 is SNHLY and CDR2 is FYNNEI.

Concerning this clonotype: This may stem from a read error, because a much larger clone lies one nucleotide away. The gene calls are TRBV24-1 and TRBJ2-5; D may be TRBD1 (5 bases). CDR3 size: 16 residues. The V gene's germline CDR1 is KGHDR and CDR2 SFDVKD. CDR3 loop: CATSDVQGAQGESQYF. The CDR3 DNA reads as TGTGCCACCAGTGATGTGCAGGGCGCCCAAGGAGAGTCCCAGTACTTC.